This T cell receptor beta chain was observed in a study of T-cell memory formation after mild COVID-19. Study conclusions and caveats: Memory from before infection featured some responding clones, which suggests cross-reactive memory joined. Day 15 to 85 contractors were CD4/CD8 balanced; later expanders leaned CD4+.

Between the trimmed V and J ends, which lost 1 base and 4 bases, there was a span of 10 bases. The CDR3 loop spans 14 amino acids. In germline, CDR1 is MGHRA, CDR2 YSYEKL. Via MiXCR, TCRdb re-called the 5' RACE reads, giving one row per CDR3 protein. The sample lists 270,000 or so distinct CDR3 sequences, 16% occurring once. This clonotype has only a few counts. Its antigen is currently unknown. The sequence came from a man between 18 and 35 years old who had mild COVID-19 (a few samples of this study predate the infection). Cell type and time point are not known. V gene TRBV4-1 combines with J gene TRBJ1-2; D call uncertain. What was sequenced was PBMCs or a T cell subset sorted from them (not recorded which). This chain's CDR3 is CASSQGQYGYGYTF. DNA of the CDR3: TGCGCCAGCAGCCAAGGGCAATACGGCTATGGCTACACCTTC.